This T cell receptor beta chain stems from a study of T-cell reconstitution after alpha-beta-depleted transplantation in children. This clonotype was picked up many times. The authors prepared the TCRbeta library with unique molecular identifiers. TCRdb re-called the PCR reads through MiXCR, storing one row per CDR3 protein. The table records 380,000 or so distinct CDR3 sequences, about 14% of them present only once. This CDR3 region has 13 residues. V dropped 5 bases and J dropped 4; count of bases not matched to a gene: 6. Germline CDR1 and CDR2: GTSNPN and SVGIG (reference sequence). Sequenced here: PBMCs, sampled from the stem cell graft. This receptor was obtained from a human donor who donated a stem cell graft to a child with Fanconi anemia. The chain links TRBV30 to TRBJ1-2; 8 bases fit TRBD1. In DNA, the CDR3 is TGTGCCTGGGGCCGGGACAGGCCCTATGGCTACACCTTC. This translates into CAWGRDRPYGYTF.